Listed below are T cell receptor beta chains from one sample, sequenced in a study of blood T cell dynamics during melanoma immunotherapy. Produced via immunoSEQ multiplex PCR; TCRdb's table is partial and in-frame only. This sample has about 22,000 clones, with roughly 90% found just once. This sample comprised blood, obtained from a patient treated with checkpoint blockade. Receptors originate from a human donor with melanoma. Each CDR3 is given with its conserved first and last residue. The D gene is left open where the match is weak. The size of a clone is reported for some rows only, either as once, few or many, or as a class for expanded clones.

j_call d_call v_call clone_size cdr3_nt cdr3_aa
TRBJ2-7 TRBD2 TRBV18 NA TGTGCCAGCTCACCACCGGGACTAGCGAAACCCTACGAGCAGTACTTC CASSPPGLAKPYEQYF
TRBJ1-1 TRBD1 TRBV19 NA TGTGCCAGTAGTATGGACAGGGGGGACACTGAAGCTTTCTTT CASSMDRGDTEAFF
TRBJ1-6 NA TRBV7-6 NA TGTGCCAACCCACGAAGGGGTCGTAGCCTTGGAAATTCACCCCTCCACTTT CANPRRGRSLGNSPLHF
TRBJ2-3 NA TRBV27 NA TGTGCCAGCAGTTTAATTTCAGGAGGACCTAGCACAGATACGCAGTATTTT CASSLISGGPSTDTQYF
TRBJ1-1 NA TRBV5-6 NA TGTGCCAGCAGCTTGCCCGGGAAGGGTGAAGCTTTCTTT CASSLPGKGEAFF
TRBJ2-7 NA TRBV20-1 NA TGCAGTGCTAGACCGGGCTACGAGCAGTACTTC CSARPGYEQYF
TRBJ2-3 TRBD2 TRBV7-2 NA TGTGCCAGCAGCTTAGTGGGAGGGGACACAGATACGCAGTATTTT CASSLVGGDTDTQYF
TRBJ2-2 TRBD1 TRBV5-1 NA TGCGCCAGCAGCAGGGACAGGCTGAACACCGGGGAGCTGTTTTTT CASSRDRLNTGELFF
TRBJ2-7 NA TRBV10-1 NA TGCGCCAGCAGTGAGTCGGGAAGTCCCTACGAGCAGTACTTC CASSESGSPYEQYF
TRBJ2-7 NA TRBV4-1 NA TGCGCCAGCAGCCGAGACAGGCTCATGCCCTACGAGCAGTACTTC CASSRDRLMPYEQYF
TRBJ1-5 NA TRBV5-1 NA TGCGCCAGCAGCTCGGCGCCCGGCCTCAATCAGCCCCAGCATTTT CASSSAPGLNQPQHF
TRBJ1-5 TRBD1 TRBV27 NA TGTGCCAGCAGTTCTGGCGGGAGGACAGGGATTTTAGGGGGCAATCAGCCCCAGCATTTT CASSSGGRTGILGGNQPQHF
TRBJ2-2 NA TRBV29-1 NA TGCAGCGTGGGCCAGGCGGTCGGGGAGCTGTTTTTT CSVGQAVGELFF
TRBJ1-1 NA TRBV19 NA TGTGCCAGTAGTATATGGGCAATGAACACTGAAGCTTTCTTT CASSIWAMNTEAFF
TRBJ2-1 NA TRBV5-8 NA TGTGCCAGCAGCTTGGCGGGACGGTCTGGCTCCTACAATGAGCAGTTCTTC CASSLAGRSGSYNEQFF
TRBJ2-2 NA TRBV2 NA TGTGCCAGCGGGGACTTCAACACCGGGGAGCTGTTTTTT CASGDFNTGELFF
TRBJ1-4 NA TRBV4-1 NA TGCGCCAGCAGCTACGGCCCTCCTCGGGGGGTTAATGAAAAACTGTTTTTT CASSYGPPRGVNEKLFF
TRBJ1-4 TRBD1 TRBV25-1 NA TGTGCCAGCAGGGGACAGGGGAGGGAAAAACTGTTTTTT CASRGQGREKLFF
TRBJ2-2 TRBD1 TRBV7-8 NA TGTGCCAGCAGTAAGACAGGGGGGAACACCGGGGAGCTGTTTTTT CASSKTGGNTGELFF
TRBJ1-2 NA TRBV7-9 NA TGTGCCAGCAATCCGACAGCGTCCTATGGCTACACCTTC CASNPTASYGYTF
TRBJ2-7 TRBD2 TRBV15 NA TGTGCCACCAGCAGGCCGGTGGGAGCGGGGGCGGGCGAGCAGTACTTC CATSRPVGAGAGEQYF
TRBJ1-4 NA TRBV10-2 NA TGCGCCAGCAAACAGCCATTCGAGGGTGAAAAACTGTTTTTT CASKQPFEGEKLFF
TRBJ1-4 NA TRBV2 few TGTGCCAGCAGTGAATTAGAGGGCGGGATTAATGAAAAACTGTTTTTT CASSELEGGINEKLFF
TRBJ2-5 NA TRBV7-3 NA TGTGCCAGCAGCCTAACAGGTTTGAAGGAGACCCAGTACTTC CASSLTGLKETQYF
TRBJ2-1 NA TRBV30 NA TGTGCCCTGGAGCAAAGGGGTGACAATGAGCAGTTCTTC CALEQRGDNEQFF
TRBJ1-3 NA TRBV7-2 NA TGTGCCAGCAGCTCTACTAGGGGAAACACCATATATTTT CASSSTRGNTIYF
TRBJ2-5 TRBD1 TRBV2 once TGTGCCAGCAGGAACCGGGACAGAAGACAAGAGACCCAGTACTTC CASRNRDRRQETQYF
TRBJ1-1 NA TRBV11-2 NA TGTGCCAGCAGCTCTCAAACACAGGGTTGGGGCACTGAAGCTTTCTTT CASSSQTQGWGTEAFF
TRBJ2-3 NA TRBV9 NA TGTGCCAGCAGCGTAGCTACGGCCCTGGATACGCAGTATTTT CASSVATALDTQYF
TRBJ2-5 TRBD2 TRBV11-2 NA TGTGCCAGCGGACTAGCTCGCGAGACCCAGTACTTC CASGLARETQYF
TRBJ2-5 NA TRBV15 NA TGTGCCACCAGCAGAGACCTTCCGGAGACCCAGTACTTC CATSRDLPETQYF
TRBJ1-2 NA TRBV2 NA TGTGCCAGCAGCTATAACAGGGTGGGTGATGGCTACACCTTC CASSYNRVGDGYTF
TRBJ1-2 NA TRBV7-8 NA TGTGCCAGCAGCTTAGTGGGGGGGACCGCGGGGAATGGCTACACCTTC CASSLVGGTAGNGYTF
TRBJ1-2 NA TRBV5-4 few TGTGCCAGCAGCTTGGACAGCCAAGGAAGCGGCTACACCTTC CASSLDSQGSGYTF
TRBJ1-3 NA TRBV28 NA TGTGCCAGCGGTTCCCGCAGGTTGTACACCATATATTTT CASGSRRLYTIYF
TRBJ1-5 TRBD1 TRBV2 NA TGTGCCAGCAGTGAGAGCTCCGGACAGGGTAATCAGCCCCAGCATTTT CASSESSGQGNQPQHF
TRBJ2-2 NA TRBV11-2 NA TGTGCCAGCAGCCCCGGGACTTCGAACACCGGGGAGCTGTTTTTT CASSPGTSNTGELFF
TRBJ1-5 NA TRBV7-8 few TGTGCCAGCAGCTATAGGGCAGACCATAGCAATCAGCCCCAGCATTTT CASSYRADHSNQPQHF
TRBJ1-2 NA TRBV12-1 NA TGTGCCAGCAAGCGTTTGTCTGGAGTTAGGGATTCCGGCGGCTACACCTTC CASKRLSGVRDSGGYTF
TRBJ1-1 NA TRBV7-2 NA TGTGCCAGCAGCTTAGGTTTGACTGAAGCTTTCTTT CASSLGLTEAFF
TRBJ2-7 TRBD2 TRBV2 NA TGTGCCAGCAGCGGACTAGCGGGAGTCTACGAGCAGTACTTC CASSGLAGVYEQYF
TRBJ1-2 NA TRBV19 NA TGTGCCAGTAGTATTGATCGGACAGATCGGGGCTACACCTTC CASSIDRTDRGYTF
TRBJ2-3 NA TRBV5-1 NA TGCGCCAGCAGGCTTGGGGCCCAAGATACGCAGTATTTT CASRLGAQDTQYF
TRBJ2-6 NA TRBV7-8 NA TGTGCCAGCAGCTTACCTCCCCCGGGGCAGTCCGGGGCCAACGTCCTGACTTTC CASSLPPPGQSGANVLTF